The 5 T cell receptor beta chains in this list originate from one sample, sequenced in a study of cytomegalovirus exposure and HLA in healthy donors. Assay used: immunoSEQ multiplex PCR; TCRdb lists only in-frame clones, some missing. The repertoire has some 200,000 clones, 85% to 95% of them found once; the top ten carry approximately 1%. Sequenced: PBMCs. The receptors stem from a woman between 18 and 29 years old in good health and CMV-seronegative.

The rearrangement uses TRBV9 and TRBJ2-7; 14 bases align to TRBD2. V shed 6 bases and J 4 bases; nucleotides not matched to a gene: 12. In germline, CDR1 is SGDLS, CDR2 YYNGEE. The CDR3 has 17 amino acids. CDR3: CASTGWGTSGSSYEQYF. The CDR3 DNA reads as TGTGCCAGCACCGGGTGGGGGACTAGCGGGAGTAGTTACGAGCAGTACTTC.

The CDR3 coding sequence is TGCAGCGTTAACCAACAGGGGGGAAACACTGAAGCTTTCTTT. This gives the protein CSVNQQGGNTEAFF. The chain carries TRBV29-1 and TRBJ1-1; TRBD1 matches at 8 bases. Germline CDR1 reads SQVTM; CDR2 reads ANQGSEA. V lost 5 bases and J lost 2; bases outside the gene matches: 7. The CDR3 loop spans 14 amino acids.

This clone appeared once. V is TRBV30 and J is TRBJ2-1; 9 bases fit TRBD1. This CDR3 comprises 15 residues. CDR1 is GTSNPN and CDR2 is SVGIG in the germline V gene (reference sequence). V shed 1 base and J 9 bases; nucleotides not matched to a gene: 10. CDR3 in amino acids: CAWSASGTGYFEQFF. In DNA, the CDR3 is TGTGCCTGGAGTGCTTCCGGGACAGGGTACTTTGAGCAGTTCTTC.

The chain uses TRBV5-8 and TRBJ2-7; 7 bases are shared with TRBD1. The germline V gene encodes CDR1 SGHTS and CDR2 YDEGEE. Germline trimming cut 3 bases from V and 1 base from J; bases unmatched to any gene: 1. The CDR3 has 13 residues. The DNA for the CDR3 is TGTGCCAGCAGCTGGGGACAGTCCTACGAGCAGTACTTC. This gives the protein CASSWGQSYEQYF.

The CDR3 DNA reads TGTGCCAGTAGTATAGCTGAACGGCCGGGACAGAAATACGAGCAGTACTTC. Translated, it gives CASSIAERPGQKYEQYF. V is TRBV19 and J is TRBJ2-7, with TRBD1 matching 7 bases. The CDR3 contains 17 residues. V trimming: 1 base; J trimming: 4 bases; junction bases outside the gene matches: 13. Germline V gene lookup returns CDR1 LNHDA and CDR2 SQIVND (reference sequence).